This record concerns one T cell receptor beta chain sequence. This sample was taken from a study of shared clonotypes between healthy human individuals. Produced via immunoSEQ multiplex PCR; TCRdb's table is partial and in-frame only. The sample has about 2.1 million clones; around 93% are singletons. The CDR3 spans 16 residues. Naive CD8 isolation took CD45RO-negative cells positively selected for CCR7 and excluded terminally differentiated effector memory CD45RA+ cells. The TCR sequence derives from a man aged 18 to 30 in good health. Some clones in this sample may be carry-over from other donors' samples. The chain links TRBV12-2 to TRBJ2-2; TRBD2 reflects the table's D call only, with no check against the DNA. TRBV12-2 is termed a pseudogene. Specimen: naive CD8+ T cells from PBMCs. CDR3 sequence reads: CASRSRLAGATGELFF. The CDR3 DNA follows: TGTGCAAGTCGCTCAAGACTAGCGGGGGCCACCGGGGAGCTGTTTTTT.